This T cell receptor beta chain came from a study of cytomegalovirus exposure and HLA in healthy donors. The germline CDR1 and CDR2 sequences are MDHEN and SYDVKM. The CDR3 consists of 15 residues. J was trimmed by 4 bases and V by 6 bases; bases with no gene match: 7. Findings of the study overall: Presence/absence comparisons presumed near-even sequencing depth among donors. Diagnosis of cytomegalovirus status made by the classifier reportedly showed high specificity and sensitivity. Most TCR sequences showed up rarely, but some public TCRs showed up in many donors.

As regards this clone: Its antigen remains unknown.

This PCR relied on a set of 60 Vbeta primers and 13 Jbeta primers. Sequencing used immunoSEQ multiplex PCR; TCRdb keeps in-frame clones, though not all of them. The sample contains 100,000 to 120,000 clones, 75% to 90% of which appear only once. V and J are TRBV28 and TRBJ1-5, with 9 positions matching TRBD1. The sequence came from a man between 25 and 39 years old in good health and CMV-seropositive. Sequencing used PBMCs. The CDR3 is CASSQDRGGNQPQHF. The CDR3 nucleotides are TGTGCCAGCAGCCAGGACAGGGGTGGTAATCAGCCCCAGCATTTT.